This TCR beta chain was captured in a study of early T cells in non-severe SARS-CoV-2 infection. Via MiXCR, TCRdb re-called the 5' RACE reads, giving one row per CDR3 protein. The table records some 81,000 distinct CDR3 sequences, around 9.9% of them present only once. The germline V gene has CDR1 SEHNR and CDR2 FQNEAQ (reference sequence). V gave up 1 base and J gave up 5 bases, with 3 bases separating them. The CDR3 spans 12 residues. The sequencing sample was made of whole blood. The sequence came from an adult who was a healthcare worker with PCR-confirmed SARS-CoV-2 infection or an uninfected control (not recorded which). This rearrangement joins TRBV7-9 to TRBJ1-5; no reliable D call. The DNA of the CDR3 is TGTGCCAGCAGCTTAGAGTATCAGCCCCAGCATTTT. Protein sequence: CASSLEYQPQHF.